The entry that follows covers one T cell receptor (beta chain) sequence. Template switching introduced a universal primer site, and the cDNA bore unique molecular identifiers. TCRdb reprocessed the 5' RACE reads with MiXCR, giving one entry per CDR3 protein. The sample records under 450,000 distinct CDR3 sequences, approximately 18% being singletons. CDR3 length equals 13 residues. Trimming removed 7 bases from V and 7 bases from J; junction bases left unmatched: 9. CDR1 and CDR2 (germline): SNHLY, FYNNEI. This sample was included in a study of identical twins. Each donor (without exception) was a healthy Caucasian.

Sequencing was carried out using naive T cells sorted from blood. The receptor was isolated from a man between 45 and 60 years old in good health. V usage is TRBV2 and J usage is TRBJ2-7; 8 bases agree with TRBD2. CDR3 loop: CASNPQRGWEQYF. DNA for the CDR3: TGTGCCAGCAACCCCCAGCGGGGGTGGGAGCAGTACTTC.